These 3 T cell receptor beta chains originate from one sample sequenced in a study of T cell responses to AZD1222 COVID-19 vaccine. This table comes from immunoSEQ multiplex PCR, and its TCRdb copy is limited to in-frame clones, with some not included. The sample has approximately 170,000 clones, 80% to 90% seen once. The input for sequencing was peripheral blood, taken on day 0 of AZD1222 vaccination. Source of these receptors: an adult in good health.

Note on this clone: The junction differs from germline at one of its ends, possibly a read error. The chain recombines TRBV9 with TRBJ1-3; D not resolved. CDR1 and CDR2 (germline): SGDLS, YYNGEE. The length of the CDR3 is 11 residues. The CDR3 DNA reads as TGTGCCAGCAGCCCTCTGCCGGATCGGGGTTTT. This gives the protein CASSPLPDRGF. Full variable domain (remainder filled in from reference TRBV9 and TRBJ1-3): DSGVTQTPKHLITATGQRVTLRCSPRSGDLSVYWYQQSLDQGLQFLIQYYNGEERAKGNILERFSAQQFPDLHSELNLSSLELGDSALYFCASSPLPDRGFGEGSWLTVV.

The V and J genes are TRBV15 and TRBJ2-3; 8 nucleotides align to TRBD2. CDR1 and CDR2 from the germline V gene are LNHNV and YYDKDF (reference sequence). Trimming removed 2 bases from V and 3 bases from J; junction bases left unmatched: 13. The CDR3 totals 18 residues. Here the CDR3 reads CATSRYLFSGGGTDTQYF. Here the CDR3 DNA reads TGTGCCACCAGCAGATACCTTTTCTCCGGGGGGGGGACAGATACGCAGTATTTT.

This chain uses TRBV6-5 with TRBJ2-7; D assignment may be TRBD1 or TRBD2 (5 bases each). V was shortened by 7 bases and J by 3 bases, with 16 bases between the two germline ends. Germline V gene sequence: CDR1 MNHEY, CDR2 SVGAGI. The CDR3 extends over 14 amino acids. The CDR3 DNA follows: TGTGCCAGCACCCCGTCTGGGGGAGTCTACGAGCAGTACTTC. Translating gives CASTPSGGVYEQYF.